There are a few counts of the clone carrying this TCR beta chain. Its antigen is undetermined. The record originates from a study of early T cells in non-severe SARS-CoV-2 infection. As for the study in general: Unpaired chains resulted from sequencing bulk RNA of unsorted whole blood. Findings and caveats of the study: A preference for anti-spike CD8 responses marked VDJdb matching, which missed private and CD4 specificities.

Individual cDNA molecules were tagged with unique molecular identifiers. MiXCR, run by TCRdb on the 5' RACE reads, gives a single entry per CDR3 protein. The table shows over 75,000 distinct CDR3 sequences, with less than 15% occurring only once. The V and J ends lost 4 bases and 4 bases respectively, with 8 bases between them. This CDR3 has 13 amino acids. Germline-derived CDR1 and CDR2 are SQVTM and ANQGSEA. The sequenced sample consisted of whole blood. The sequence was obtained from an adult who was a healthcare worker with PCR-confirmed SARS-CoV-2 infection or an uninfected control (not recorded which). V usage is TRBV29-1 and J usage is TRBJ2-6; no clear D. CDR3 nucleotide sequence: TGCAGCGTTGTCCCCCAGGGGGCCAACGTCCTGACTTTC. It is translated as CSVVPQGANVLTF. Complete variable domain (other parts from reference TRBV29-1 and TRBJ2-6): SAVISQKPSRDICQRGTSLTIQCQVDSQVTMMFWYRQQPGQSLTLIATANQGSEATYESGFVIDKFPISRPNLTFSTLTVSNMSPEDSSIYLCSVVPQGANVLTFGAGSRLTVL.